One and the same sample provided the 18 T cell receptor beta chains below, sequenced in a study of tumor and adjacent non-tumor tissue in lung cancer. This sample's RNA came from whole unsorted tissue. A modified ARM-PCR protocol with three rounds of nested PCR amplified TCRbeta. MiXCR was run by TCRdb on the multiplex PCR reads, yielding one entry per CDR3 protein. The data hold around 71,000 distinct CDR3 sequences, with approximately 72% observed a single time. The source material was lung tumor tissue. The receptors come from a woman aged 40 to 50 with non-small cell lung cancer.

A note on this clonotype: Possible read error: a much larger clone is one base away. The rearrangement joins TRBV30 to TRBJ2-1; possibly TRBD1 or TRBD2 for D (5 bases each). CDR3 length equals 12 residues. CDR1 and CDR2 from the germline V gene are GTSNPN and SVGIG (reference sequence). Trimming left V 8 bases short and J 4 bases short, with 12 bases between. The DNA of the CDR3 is TGTGCCCTACACTGGGGGTACAATGAGCAGTTCTTC. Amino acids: CALHWGYNEQFF.

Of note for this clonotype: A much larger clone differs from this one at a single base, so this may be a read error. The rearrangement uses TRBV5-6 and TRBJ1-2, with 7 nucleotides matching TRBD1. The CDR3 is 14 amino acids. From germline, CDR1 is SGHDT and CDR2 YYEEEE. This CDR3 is CACSFRGGPRIGTF. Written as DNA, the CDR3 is TGTGCCTGCAGCTTCAGAGGGGGCCCCCGGATTGGCACCTTC.

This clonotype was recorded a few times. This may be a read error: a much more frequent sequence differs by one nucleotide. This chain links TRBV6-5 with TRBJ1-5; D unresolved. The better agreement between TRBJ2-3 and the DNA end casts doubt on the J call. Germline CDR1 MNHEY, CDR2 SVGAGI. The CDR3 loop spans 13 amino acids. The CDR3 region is CASRENSNQPQYF. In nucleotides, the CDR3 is TGTGCCAGCAGAGAAAATAGCAATCAGCCCCAGTATTTT.

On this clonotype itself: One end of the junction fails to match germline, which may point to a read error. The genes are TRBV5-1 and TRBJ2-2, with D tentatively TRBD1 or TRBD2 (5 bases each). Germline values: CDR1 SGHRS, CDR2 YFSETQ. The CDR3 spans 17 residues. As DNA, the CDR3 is TGCGCCAGCAGCTTGGAGGGATCAATCGTTGCCACCGGGGACCTGTTTTTT. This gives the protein CASSLEGSIVATGDLFF.

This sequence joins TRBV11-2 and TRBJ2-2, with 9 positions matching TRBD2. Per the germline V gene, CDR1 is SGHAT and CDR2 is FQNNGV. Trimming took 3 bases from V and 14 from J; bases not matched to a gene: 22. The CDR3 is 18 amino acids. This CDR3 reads CASSFSMGLAGRTDELFF. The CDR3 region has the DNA TGTGCCAGCAGCTTCTCCATGGGGCTAGCGGGGCGAACCGATGAACTGTTTTTT.

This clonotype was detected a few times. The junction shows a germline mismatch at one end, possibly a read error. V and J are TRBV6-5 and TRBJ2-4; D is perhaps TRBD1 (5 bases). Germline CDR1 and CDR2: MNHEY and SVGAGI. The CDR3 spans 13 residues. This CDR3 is CTSSQTEWNIQYF. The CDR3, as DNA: TGTACCAGCAGCCAGACAGAGTGGAACATTCAGTACTTC.

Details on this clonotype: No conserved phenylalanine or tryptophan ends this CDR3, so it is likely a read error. CDR3 sequence (DNA): TGTGCCAGCAGCTTGGAACAGGGGGTCGATACGCAGTATTTA. Encoded protein: CASSLEQGVDTQYL. V usage is TRBV5-4 and J usage is TRBJ2-3; 8 bases agree with TRBD1. Germline values: CDR1 SGHNT, CDR2 YYREEE (reference sequence). Trimming at V came to 0 bases and at J to 6 bases, leaving 3 bases not matched to a gene. CDR3 length: 14 residues.

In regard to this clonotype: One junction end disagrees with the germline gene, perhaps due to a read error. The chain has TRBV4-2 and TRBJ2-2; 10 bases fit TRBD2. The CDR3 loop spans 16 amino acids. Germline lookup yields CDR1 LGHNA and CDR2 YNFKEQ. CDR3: CASRQGLAGEQGELFF. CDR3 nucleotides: TGTGCCAGCAGGCAAGGCCTAGCGGGGGAGCAAGGGGAGCTGTTTTTT.

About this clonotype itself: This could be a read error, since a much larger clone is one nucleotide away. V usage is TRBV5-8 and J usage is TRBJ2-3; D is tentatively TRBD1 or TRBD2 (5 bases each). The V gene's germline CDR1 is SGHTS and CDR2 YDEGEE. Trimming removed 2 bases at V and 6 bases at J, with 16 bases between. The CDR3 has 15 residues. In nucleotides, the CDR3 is TGTGCCAGCAGCTTAACCGGGATAGGGGTCGATACGCAGTATTTT. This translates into CASSLTGIGVDTQYF.

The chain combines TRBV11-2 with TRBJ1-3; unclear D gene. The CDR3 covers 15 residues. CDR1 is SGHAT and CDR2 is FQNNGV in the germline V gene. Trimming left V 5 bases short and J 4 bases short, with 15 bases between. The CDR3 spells CASSGESASGNTIYF. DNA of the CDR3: TGTGCCAGCAGCGGAGAGAGTGCATCCGGAAACACCATATATTTT.

CDR3 in amino acids: CASRLSLLAGGGDTQYF. The CDR3 region has the DNA TGTGCCAGCAGATTAAGCCTTCTAGCGGGGGGGGGAGATACGCAGTATTTT. This chain connects TRBV11-3 to TRBJ2-3; 12 bases fit TRBD2. Unmatched junction bases numbered 12, after V lost 6 bases and J lost 5 bases. Germline V gene lookup returns CDR1 SGHNT and CDR2 YENEEA. The CDR3 is 17 residues long.

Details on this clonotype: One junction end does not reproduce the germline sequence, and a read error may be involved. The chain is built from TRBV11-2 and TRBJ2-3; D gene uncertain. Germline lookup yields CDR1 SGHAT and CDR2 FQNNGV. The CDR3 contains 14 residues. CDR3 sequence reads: CANSPLSAADMQYF. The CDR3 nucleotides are TGTGCCAACAGCCCGCTAAGCGCGGCAGATATGCAGTATTTT.

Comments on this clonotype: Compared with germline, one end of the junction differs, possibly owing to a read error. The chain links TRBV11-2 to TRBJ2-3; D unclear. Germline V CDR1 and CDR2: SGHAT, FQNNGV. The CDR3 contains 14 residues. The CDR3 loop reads CVSSPLSAADTKYF. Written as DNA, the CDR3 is TGTGTCAGCAGCCCTCTAAGCGCTGCAGATACGAAGTATTTT.

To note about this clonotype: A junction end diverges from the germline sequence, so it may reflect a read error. In nucleotides, the CDR3 is TGTGCCGGCAGTTACTCGCCGCGAGGAGGCTCCTATAATTCACCCCTCCACTTT. Protein sequence: CAGSYSPRGGSYNSPLHF. The chain employs TRBV6-5 and TRBJ1-6, with D unresolved. In germline, CDR1 is MNHEY, CDR2 SVGAGI. CDR3 length equals 18 residues.

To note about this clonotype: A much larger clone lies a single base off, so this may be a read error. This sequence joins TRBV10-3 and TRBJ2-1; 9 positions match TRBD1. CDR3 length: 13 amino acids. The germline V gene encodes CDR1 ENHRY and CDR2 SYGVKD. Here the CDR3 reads CVIRGTGRNEQFF. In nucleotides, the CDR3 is TGTGTCATCAGGGGGACAGGGAGGAATGAGCAGTTCTTC.

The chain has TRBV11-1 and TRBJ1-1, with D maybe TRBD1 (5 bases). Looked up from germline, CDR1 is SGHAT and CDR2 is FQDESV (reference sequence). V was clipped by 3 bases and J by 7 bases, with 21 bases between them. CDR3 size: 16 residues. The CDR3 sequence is CASSLMWGSVNLEAFF. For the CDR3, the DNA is TGTGCCAGCAGCTTGATGTGGGGCTCGGTGAACCTTGAAGCTTTCTTT.

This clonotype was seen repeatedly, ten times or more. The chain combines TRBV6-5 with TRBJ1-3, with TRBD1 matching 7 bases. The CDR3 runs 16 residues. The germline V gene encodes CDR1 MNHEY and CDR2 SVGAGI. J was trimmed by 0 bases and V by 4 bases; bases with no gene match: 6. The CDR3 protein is CASSFRTGSSGNTIYF. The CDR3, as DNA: TGTGCCAGCAGTTTTCGGACAGGAAGCTCTGGAAACACCATATATTTT.

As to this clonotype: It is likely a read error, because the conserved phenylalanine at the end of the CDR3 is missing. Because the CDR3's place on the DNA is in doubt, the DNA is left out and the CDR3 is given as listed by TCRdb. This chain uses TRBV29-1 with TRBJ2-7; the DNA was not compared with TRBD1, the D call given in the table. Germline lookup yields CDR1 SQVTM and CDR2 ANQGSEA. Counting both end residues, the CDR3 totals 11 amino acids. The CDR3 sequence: CSGRDLYEHYS.